One sample yielded the 8 T cell receptor beta chains listed below, sequenced in a study of blood T cell repertoires in COVID-19. Profiled with immunoSEQ multiplex PCR; TCRdb holds only in-frame clones, not every one. This table holds 150,000 to 250,000 clones, about nine tenths found once. Sequencing was done on a sample of PBMCs or T cells enriched from blood (not recorded which). These receptors were collected from a woman in her twenties or thirties who had recovered from COVID-19.

In this sample, this clone turned up once. The chain recombines TRBV24-1 with TRBJ2-6; weak D call: TRBD1 (5 bases). CDR3 size: 16 residues. Germline values: CDR1 KGHDR, CDR2 SFDVKD. V lost 4 bases to trimming and J lost 2 bases, with 11 bases between them. In nucleotides, the CDR3 is TGTGCCACCAGTGAGGGGCTTAGAACTGGGGCCAACGTCCTGACTTTC. Its translation is CATSEGLRTGANVLTF.

The V and J genes are TRBV19 and TRBJ2-3, with 14 bases fitting TRBD2. Germline V gene sequence: CDR1 LNHDA, CDR2 SQIVND (reference sequence). The J segment lost 5 bases and the V segment lost 4 bases, leaving 2 bases of the junction unmatched. This CDR3 contains 15 residues. CDR3 loop: CASSRLAGGGDTQYF. CDR3 nucleotide sequence: TGTGCCAGTAGTAGACTAGCGGGAGGGGGAGATACGCAGTATTTT.

The V call is TRBV5-4, the J call TRBJ2-1; TRBD2 aligns across 10 bases. J gave up 5 bases and V 0 bases, and 2 bases lay outside the gene matches. The CDR3 runs to 15 residues. Germline V CDR1 and CDR2: SGHNT, YYREEE (reference sequence). In nucleotides, the CDR3 is TGTGCCAGCAGCTTGGAGCGGGGGGGAAACAATGAGCAGTTCTTC. Translating gives CASSLERGGNNEQFF. Filled out from reference TRBV5-4 and TRBJ2-1, the complete variable domain reads ETGVTQSPTHLIKTRGQQVTLRCSSQSGHNTVSWYQQALGQGPQFIFQYYREEENGRGNFPPRFSGLQFPNYSSELNVNALELDDSALYLCASSLERGGNNEQFFGPGTRLTVL.

The chain's CDR3 is CATSDLSRQGADTQYF. CDR3 coding DNA: TGTGCCACCAGTGATTTGTCCCGACAGGGAGCAGATACGCAGTATTTT. V and J are TRBV24-1 and TRBJ2-3, with 7 bases identical to TRBD1. Germline V gene lookup returns CDR1 KGHDR and CDR2 SFDVKD. V shed 0 bases and J 4 bases; nucleotides not matched to a gene: 6. The CDR3 runs to 16 residues.

The gene calls are TRBV29-1 and TRBJ1-1; 8 bases are shared with TRBD1. The CDR3 is 14 residues long. Losses at the gene ends were 1 base for V and 3 bases for J; bases not matched to a gene: 4. Germline CDR1 SQVTM, CDR2 ANQGSEA. Written as DNA, the CDR3 is TGCAGCGTTGAAGTCCAGGGGGCCTACACTGAAGCTTTCTTT. This sequence encodes CSVEVQGAYTEAFF. Full variable domain (outside the CDR3, taken from reference TRBV29-1 and TRBJ1-1): SAVISQKPSRDICQRGTSLTIQCQVDSQVTMMFWYRQQPGQSLTLIATANQGSEATYESGFVIDKFPISRPNLTFSTLTVSNMSPEDSSIYLCSVEVQGAYTEAFFGQGTRLTVV.

The CDR3 protein is CATSRDAGTGGNTIYF. In nucleotides, the CDR3 is TGTGCCACCAGCAGAGATGCCGGGACAGGTGGAAACACCATATATTTT. The chain couples TRBV15 to TRBJ1-3, with 8 bases aligning to TRBD1. The CDR3 runs to 16 residues. The germline V gene encodes CDR1 LNHNV and CDR2 YYDKDF (reference sequence). The junction had 4 bases not matched to a gene; V was cut back by 0 bases and J by 3 bases.

The CDR3 loop is CASGTSVGGNEQFF. The CDR3 coding sequence is TGTGCCAGCGGGACTAGCGTAGGAGGCAATGAGCAGTTCTTC. This sequence joins TRBV6-5 and TRBJ2-1, with TRBD2 matching 10 bases. CDR1 and CDR2 from the germline V gene are MNHEY and SVGAGI. The CDR3 totals 14 residues. Losses at the gene ends were 8 bases for V and 6 bases for J; bases not matched to a gene: 7.

The chain links TRBV7-2 to TRBJ2-1; TRBD2 matches at 11 bases. Germline V gives CDR1 SGHTA, CDR2 FQGNSA. The V and J ends lost 4 bases and 1 base, in that order; junction bases with no gene match: 3. This CDR3 region has 16 residues. The CDR3 loop reads CASSYVAGGSYNEQFF. CDR3 sequence (DNA): TGTGCCAGCAGCTATGTAGCGGGAGGGTCCTACAATGAGCAGTTCTTC. The entire variable domain, with the rest obtained from reference TRBV7-2 and TRBJ2-1, is as follows: GAGVSQSPSNKVTEKGKDVELRCDPISGHTALYWYRQSLGQGLEFLIYFQGNSAPDKSGLPSDRFSAERTGGSVSTLTIQRTQQEDSAVYLCASSYVAGGSYNEQFFGPGTRLTVL.